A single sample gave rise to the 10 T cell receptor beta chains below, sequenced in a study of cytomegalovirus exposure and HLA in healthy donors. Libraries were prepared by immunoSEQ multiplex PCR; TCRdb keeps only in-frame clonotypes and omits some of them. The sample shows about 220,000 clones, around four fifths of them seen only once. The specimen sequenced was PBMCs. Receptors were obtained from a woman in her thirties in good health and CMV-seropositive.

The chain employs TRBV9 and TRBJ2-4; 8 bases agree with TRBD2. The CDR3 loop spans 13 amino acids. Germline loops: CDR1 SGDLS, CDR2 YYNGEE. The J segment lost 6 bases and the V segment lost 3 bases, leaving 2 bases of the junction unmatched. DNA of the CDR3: TGTGCCAGCAGCGGGGCGGGAGGAAACATTCAGTACTTC. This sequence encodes CASSGAGGNIQYF. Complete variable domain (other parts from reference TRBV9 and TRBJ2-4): DSGVTQTPKHLITATGQRVTLRCSPRSGDLSVYWYQQSLDQGLQFLIQYYNGEERAKGNILERFSAQQFPDLHSELNLSSLELGDSALYFCASSGAGGNIQYFGAGTRLSVL.

This CDR3 is CASSPSVGPNQPQHF. CDR3 coding DNA: TGTGCCAGCAGCCCCTCGGTGGGGCCGAATCAGCCCCAGCATTTT. This chain links TRBV4-2 with TRBJ1-5; TRBD1 might be the D (5 bases). This CDR3 contains 15 residues. Trimming took 4 bases from V and 4 from J, leaving 14 bases between them. The germline CDR1 and CDR2 sequences are LGHNA and YNFKEQ.

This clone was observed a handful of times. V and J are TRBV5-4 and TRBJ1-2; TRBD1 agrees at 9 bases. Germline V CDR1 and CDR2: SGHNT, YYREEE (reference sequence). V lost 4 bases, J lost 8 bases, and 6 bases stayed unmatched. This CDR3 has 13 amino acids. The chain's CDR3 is CASSPGQGWGYTF. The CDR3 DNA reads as TGTGCCAGCAGCCCGGGACAGGGTTGGGGCTACACCTTC.

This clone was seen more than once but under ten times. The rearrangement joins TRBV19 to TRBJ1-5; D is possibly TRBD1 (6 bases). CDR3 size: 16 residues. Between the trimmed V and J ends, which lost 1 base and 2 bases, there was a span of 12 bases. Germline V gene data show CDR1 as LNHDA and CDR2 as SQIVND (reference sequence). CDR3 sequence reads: CASSIARRGGNQPQHF. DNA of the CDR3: TGTGCCAGTAGTATAGCGAGAAGGGGGGGCAATCAGCCCCAGCATTTT.

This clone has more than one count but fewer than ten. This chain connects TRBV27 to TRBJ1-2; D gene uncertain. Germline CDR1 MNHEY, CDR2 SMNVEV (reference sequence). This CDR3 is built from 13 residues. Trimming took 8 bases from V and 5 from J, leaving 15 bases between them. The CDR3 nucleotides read TGTGCCAGCTATGGGCCCCGAGGATATGGCTACACCTTC. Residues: CASYGPRGYGYTF.

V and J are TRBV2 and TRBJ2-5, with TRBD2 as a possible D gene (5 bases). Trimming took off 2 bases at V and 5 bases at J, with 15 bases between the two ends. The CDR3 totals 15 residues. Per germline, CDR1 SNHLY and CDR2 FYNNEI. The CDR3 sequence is CASSESSSGGETQYF. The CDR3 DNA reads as TGTGCCAGCAGTGAATCCTCCTCAGGAGGCGAGACCCAGTACTTC.

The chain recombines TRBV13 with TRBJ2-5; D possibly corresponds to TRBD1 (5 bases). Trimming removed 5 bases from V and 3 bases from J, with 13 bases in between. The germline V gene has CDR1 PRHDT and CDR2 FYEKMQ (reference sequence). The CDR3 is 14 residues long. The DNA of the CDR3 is TGTGCCAGCAGCCAAGCAGGCAGGGAAGAGACCCAGTACTTC. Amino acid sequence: CASSQAGREETQYF.

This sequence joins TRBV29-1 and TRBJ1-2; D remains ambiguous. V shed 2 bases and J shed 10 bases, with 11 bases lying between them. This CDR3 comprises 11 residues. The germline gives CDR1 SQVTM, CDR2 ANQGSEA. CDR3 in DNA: TGCAGCGTTGAAAGCCGGGATTCCTACACCTTC. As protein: CSVESRDSYTF.

CDR3 region: CASSYSGQRATYEQYF. The CDR3 bases are TGTGCCAGCAGTTACTCAGGACAGCGAGCTACCTACGAGCAGTACTTC. V usage is TRBV6-5 and J usage is TRBJ2-7; maybe TRBD1 (6 bases). V was cut by 0 bases and J by 2 bases, with 14 bases left in between. The CDR3 sequence is 16 residues long. CDR1 is MNHEY and CDR2 is SVGAGI in the germline V gene.

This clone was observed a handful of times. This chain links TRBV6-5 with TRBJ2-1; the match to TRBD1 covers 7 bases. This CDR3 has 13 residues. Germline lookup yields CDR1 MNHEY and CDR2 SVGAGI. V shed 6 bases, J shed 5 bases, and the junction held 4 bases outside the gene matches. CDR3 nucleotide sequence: TGTGCCAGCAGGGAGACAGGGAACAATGAGCAGTTCTTC. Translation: CASRETGNNEQFF.